This entry features one TCR beta chain sequence. An even split of each subset's genomic DNA across several immunoSEQ plates was performed. Clones were sequenced by immunoSEQ multiplex PCR, and TCRdb holds only the in-frame ones, with some missing. This table holds millions of clones, approximately 93% found once. These data originate in a study of shared clonotypes between healthy human individuals. The authors divided CD4+ cells into CD45RA+ naive and CD45RA-negative memory subsets. The clonotype comes from a man between 18 and 29 years old in good health. Some clones in this sample may be carry-over from other donors' samples. Sample: naive CD4+ T cells from PBMCs. The subset is: CD45RA+ positively selected.

CDR3 residues: CASSQLMLQAFSYEQYF. The CDR3 nucleotides are TGCGCCAGCAGCCAGTTGATGCTTCAGGCTTTTTCCTACGAGCAGTACTTC. The chain recombines TRBV4-1 with TRBJ2-7; unclear D gene. The CDR3 spans 17 residues. The V gene lost 3 bases and the J gene lost 1 base, with 19 bases spanning the gap. Germline assignment: CDR1 MGHRA and CDR2 YSYEKL.